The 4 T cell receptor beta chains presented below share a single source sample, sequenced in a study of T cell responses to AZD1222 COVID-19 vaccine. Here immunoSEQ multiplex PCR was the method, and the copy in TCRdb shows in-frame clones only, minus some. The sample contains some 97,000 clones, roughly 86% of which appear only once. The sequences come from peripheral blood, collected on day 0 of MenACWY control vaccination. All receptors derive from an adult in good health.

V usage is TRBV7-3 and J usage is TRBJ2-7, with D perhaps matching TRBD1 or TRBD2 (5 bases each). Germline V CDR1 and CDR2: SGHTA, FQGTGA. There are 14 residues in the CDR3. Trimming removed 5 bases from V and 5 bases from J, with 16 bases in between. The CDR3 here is CASSPNKRGDEQYF. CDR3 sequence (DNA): TGTGCCAGCAGCCCGAATAAAAGAGGGGACGAGCAGTACTTC. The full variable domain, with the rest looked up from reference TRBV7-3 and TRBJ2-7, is GAGVSQTPSNKVTEKGKYVELRCDPISGHTALYWYRQSLGQGPEFLIYFQGTGAADDSGLPNDRFFAVRPEGSVSTLKIQRTERGDSAVYLCASSPNKRGDEQYFGPGTRLTVT.

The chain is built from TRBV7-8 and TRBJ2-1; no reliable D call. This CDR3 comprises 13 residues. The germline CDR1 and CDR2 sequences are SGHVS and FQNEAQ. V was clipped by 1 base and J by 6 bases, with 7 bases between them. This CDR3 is CASSLEVINEQFF. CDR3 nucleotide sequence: TGTGCCAGCAGCTTAGAGGTTATCAATGAGCAGTTCTTC.

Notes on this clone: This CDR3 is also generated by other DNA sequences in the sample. The DNA for the CDR3 is TGTGCCTGGAGTCCGGACAGGGGTTATGGCTACACCTTC. This gives the protein CAWSPDRGYGYTF. The chain couples TRBV30 to TRBJ1-2; 9 positions agree with TRBD1. From germline, CDR1 is GTSNPN and CDR2 SVGIG (reference sequence). The CDR3 consists of 13 residues. J lost 5 bases, V lost 2 bases, and 3 bases had no gene match.

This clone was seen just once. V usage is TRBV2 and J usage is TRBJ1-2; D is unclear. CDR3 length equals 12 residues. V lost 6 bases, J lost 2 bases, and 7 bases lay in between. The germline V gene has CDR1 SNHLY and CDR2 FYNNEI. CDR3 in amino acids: CASRVQNYGYTF. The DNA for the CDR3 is TGTGCCAGCAGAGTACAGAACTATGGCTACACCTTC.